This entry lists 2 T cell receptor beta chains sequenced from one sample in a study of T cell responses to AZD1222 COVID-19 vaccine (dated by TCRdb to the early 2020s). Library generation was performed with the immunoSEQ multiplex PCR assay. TCRdb re-hosts the immuneACCESS table, in-frame sequences only. Its copies lack some clones; in the studies checked, an unresolved V gene accounts for under half of them, and the cause for the rest is not known. The sample yields 150,000 to 180,000 clones; 90% were counted once. The ten largest clones take up approximately 1.8% of the sample. Explained via the paper, the time point label denotes: baseline before first vaccination. The sample in question was peripheral blood, obtained on day 0 of AZD1222 vaccination. Receptors originate from an adult in good health.

This clone has a handful of counts. The rearrangement uses TRBV9 and TRBJ2-7; 12 nucleotides match TRBD2. The germline V gene encodes CDR1 SGDLS and CDR2 YYNGEE. V was clipped by 3 bases and J by 2 bases; unmatched bases: 3. The CDR3 extends over 15 amino acids. CDR3 DNA sequence: TGTGCCAGCAGCGCACTAGCGGGAGGTGCCTACGAGCAGTACTTC. Protein: CASSALAGGAYEQYF.

This chain joins TRBV4-2 and TRBJ1-2, with 9 bases aligning to TRBD1. There are 18 residues in the CDR3. V was clipped by 0 bases and J by 1 base; unmatched bases: 9. Germline CDR1 and CDR2: LGHNA and YNFKEQ. In DNA, the CDR3 is TGTGCCAGCAGCCAAGAATCTTCCGGACAGGGGATTAACTATGGCTACACCTTC. This codes for CASSQESSGQGINYGYTF.